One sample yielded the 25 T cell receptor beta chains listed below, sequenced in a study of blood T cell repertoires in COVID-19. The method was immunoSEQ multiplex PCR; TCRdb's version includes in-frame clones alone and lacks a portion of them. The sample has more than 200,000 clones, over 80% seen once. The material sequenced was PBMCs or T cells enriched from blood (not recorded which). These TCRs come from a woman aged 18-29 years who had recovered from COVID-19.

CDR3 sequence: CASSQVGGITEAFF. In DNA, the CDR3 is TGCGCCAGCAGCCAAGTAGGCGGAATCACTGAAGCTTTCTTT. The chain joins TRBV4-1 to TRBJ1-1; unclear D gene. Germline values: CDR1 MGHRA, CDR2 YSYEKL. CDR3 length: 14 residues. The V end lost 1 base, the J end lost 4 bases, and 10 bases lay between the germline ends.

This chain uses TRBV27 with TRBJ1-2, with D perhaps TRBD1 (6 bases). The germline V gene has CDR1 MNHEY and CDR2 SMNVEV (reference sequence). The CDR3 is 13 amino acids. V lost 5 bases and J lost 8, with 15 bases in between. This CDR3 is CASSPIQGGGYTF. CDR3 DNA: TGTGCCAGCAGTCCGATACAGGGTGGGGGCTACACCTTC.

CDR3 residues: CASSSGTGVWGYTF. CDR3 sequence (DNA): TGTGCCAGCAGCTCCGGGACAGGGGTATGGGGCTACACCTTC. V and J are TRBV28 and TRBJ1-2; TRBD1 aligns across 10 bases. Trimming took 6 bases from V and 8 from J; bases not matched to a gene: 9. Germline V lookup: CDR1 MDHEN, CDR2 SYDVKM. CDR3 length: 14 residues.

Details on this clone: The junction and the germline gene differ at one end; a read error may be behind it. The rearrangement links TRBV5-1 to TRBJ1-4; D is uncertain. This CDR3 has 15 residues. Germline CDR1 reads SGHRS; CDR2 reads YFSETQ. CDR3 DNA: TGCGCCAGCAGCTTGAATCTTCCCCCTAAGGAAAAACTGTTTTTT. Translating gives CASSLNLPPKEKLFF.

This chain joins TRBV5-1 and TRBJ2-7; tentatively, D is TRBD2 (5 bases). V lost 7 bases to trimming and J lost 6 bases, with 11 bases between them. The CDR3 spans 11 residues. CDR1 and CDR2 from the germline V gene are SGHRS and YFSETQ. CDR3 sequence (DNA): TGCGCCAGCTCGGAAAGCGGCGAGCAGTACTTC. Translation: CASSESGEQYF.

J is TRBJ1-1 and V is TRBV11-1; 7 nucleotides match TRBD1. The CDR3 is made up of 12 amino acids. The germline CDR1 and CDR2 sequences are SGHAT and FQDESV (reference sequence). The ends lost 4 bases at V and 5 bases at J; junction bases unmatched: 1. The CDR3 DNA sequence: TGTGCCAGCAGCTCAGGGGGGACTGAAGCTTTCTTT. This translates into CASSSGGTEAFF.

This CDR3 is CASSLGSGSRTDTQYF. CDR3 in DNA: TGTGCCAGCAGTTTGGGGAGCGGGAGTCGCACAGATACGCAGTATTTT. The chain joins TRBV28 to TRBJ2-3, with 8 bases that match TRBD2. This CDR3 contains 16 residues. Germline CDR1 MDHEN, CDR2 SYDVKM. The V segment lost 3 bases and the J segment 1 base; nucleotides outside the gene matches: 6.

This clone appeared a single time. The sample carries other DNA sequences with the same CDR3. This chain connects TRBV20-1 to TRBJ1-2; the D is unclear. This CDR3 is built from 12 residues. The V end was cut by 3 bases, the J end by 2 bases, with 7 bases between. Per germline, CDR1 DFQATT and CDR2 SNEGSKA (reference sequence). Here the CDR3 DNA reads TGCAGTGCTAGTGGAGGGAACTATGGCTACACCTTC. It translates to CSASGGNYGYTF.

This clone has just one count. The CDR3 here is CASSYTGPENTF. For the CDR3, the DNA is TGTGCCAGCAGCTACACAGGGCCCGAGAACACCTTC. The rearrangement uses TRBV5-6 and TRBJ1-2, with TRBD1 as a possible D gene (6 bases). V lost 3 bases and J lost 12, with 15 bases in between. Per the germline V gene, CDR1 is SGHDT and CDR2 is YYEEEE. The CDR3 covers 12 residues. Full variable domain (missing parts from reference TRBV5-6 and TRBJ1-2): DAGVTQSPTHLIKTRGQQVTLRCSPKSGHDTVSWYQQALGQGPQFIFQYYEEEERQRGNFPDRFSGHQFPNYSSELNVNALLLGDSALYLCASSYTGPENTFGSGTRLTVV.

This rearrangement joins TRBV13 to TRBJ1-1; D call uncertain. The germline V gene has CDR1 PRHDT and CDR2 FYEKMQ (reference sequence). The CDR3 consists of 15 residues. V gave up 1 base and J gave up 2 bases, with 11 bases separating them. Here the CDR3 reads CASSLVAGSNTEAFF. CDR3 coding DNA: TGTGCCAGCAGCTTAGTTGCGGGGTCCAACACTGAAGCTTTCTTT.

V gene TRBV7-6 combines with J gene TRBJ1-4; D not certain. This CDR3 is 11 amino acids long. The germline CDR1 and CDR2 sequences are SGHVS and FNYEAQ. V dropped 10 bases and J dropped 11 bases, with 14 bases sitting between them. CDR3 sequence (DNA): TGTGCCACTACAATGGAGGTCAAACTGTTTTTT. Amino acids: CATTMEVKLFF.

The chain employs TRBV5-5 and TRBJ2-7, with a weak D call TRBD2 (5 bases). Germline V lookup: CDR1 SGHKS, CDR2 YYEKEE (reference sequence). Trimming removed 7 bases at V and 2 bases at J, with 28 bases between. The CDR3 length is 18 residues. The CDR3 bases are TGTGCCAGCCTCCTCCGGTACTCCGGTCTCGCCGGGACCTACGAGCAGTACTTC. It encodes CASLLRYSGLAGTYEQYF.

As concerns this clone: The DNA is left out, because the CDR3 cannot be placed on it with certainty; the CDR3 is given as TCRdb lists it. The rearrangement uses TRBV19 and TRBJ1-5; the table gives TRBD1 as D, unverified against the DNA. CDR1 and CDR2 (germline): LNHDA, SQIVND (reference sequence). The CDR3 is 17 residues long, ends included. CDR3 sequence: CASSSGQGGRGNQPQHF.

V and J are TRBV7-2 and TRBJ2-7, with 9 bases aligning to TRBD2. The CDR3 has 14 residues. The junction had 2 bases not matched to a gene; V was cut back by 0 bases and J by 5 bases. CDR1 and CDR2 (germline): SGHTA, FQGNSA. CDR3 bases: TGTGCCAGCAGCTTAGCTAGCGGGGGCAACGAGCAGTACTTC. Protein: CASSLASGGNEQYF.

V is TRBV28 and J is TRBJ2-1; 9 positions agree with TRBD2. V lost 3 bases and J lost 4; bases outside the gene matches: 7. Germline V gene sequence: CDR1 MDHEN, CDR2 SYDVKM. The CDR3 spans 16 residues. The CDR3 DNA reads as TGTGCCAGCAGTTTGGTGCTAGCGGGATCTTACAATGAGCAGTTCTTC. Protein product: CASSLVLAGSYNEQFF. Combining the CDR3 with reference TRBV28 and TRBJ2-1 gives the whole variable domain DVKVTQSSRYLVKRTGEKVFLECVQDMDHENMFWYRQDPGLGLRLIYFSYDVKMKEKGDIPEGYSVSREKKERFSLILESASTNQTSMYLCASSLVLAGSYNEQFFGPGTRLTVL.

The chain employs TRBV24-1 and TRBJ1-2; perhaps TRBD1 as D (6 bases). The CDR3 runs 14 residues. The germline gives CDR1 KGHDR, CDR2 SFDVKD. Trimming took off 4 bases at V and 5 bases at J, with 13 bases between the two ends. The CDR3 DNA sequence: TGTGCCACCAGTGACACGGACAGCGGTTATGGCTACACCTTC. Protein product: CATSDTDSGYGYTF.

This CDR3 is CASSTGGSVAFF. The CDR3 coding sequence is TGTGCCAGCAGTACGGGGGGTTCCGTAGCTTTCTTT. The chain couples TRBV27 to TRBJ1-1, with D possibly matching TRBD1 (5 bases). The CDR3 contains 12 residues. In germline, CDR1 is MNHEY, CDR2 SMNVEV (reference sequence). The V gene lost 5 bases and the J gene lost 10 bases, with 14 bases spanning the gap.

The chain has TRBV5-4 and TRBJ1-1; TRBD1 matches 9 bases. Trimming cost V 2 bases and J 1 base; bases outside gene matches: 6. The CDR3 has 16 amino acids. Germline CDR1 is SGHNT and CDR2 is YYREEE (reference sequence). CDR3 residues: CASSFPAGQGNTEAFF. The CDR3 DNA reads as TGTGCCAGCAGCTTTCCAGCGGGACAGGGGAACACTGAAGCTTTCTTT.

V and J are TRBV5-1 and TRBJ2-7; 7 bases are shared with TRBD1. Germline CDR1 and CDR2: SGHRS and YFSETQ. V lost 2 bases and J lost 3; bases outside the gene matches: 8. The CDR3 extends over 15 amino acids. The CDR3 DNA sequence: TGCGCCAGCAGCTTTCAGGGGGAAGCCCACTACGAGCAGTACTTC. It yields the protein CASSFQGEAHYEQYF.

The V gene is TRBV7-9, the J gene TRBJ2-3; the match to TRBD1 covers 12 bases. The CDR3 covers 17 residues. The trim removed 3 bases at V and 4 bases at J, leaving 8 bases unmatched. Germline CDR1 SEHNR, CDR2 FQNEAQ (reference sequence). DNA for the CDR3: TGTGCCAGCAGCTTTGGGACAGGGGGCGTCCGATCAGATACGCAGTATTTT. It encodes CASSFGTGGVRSDTQYF.

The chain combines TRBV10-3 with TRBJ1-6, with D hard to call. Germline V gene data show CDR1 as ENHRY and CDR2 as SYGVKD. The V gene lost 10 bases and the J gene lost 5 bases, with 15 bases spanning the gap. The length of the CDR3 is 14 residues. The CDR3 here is CATQRVEDNSPLHF. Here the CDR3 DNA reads TGTGCCACGCAACGGGTAGAAGATAATTCACCCCTCCACTTT.

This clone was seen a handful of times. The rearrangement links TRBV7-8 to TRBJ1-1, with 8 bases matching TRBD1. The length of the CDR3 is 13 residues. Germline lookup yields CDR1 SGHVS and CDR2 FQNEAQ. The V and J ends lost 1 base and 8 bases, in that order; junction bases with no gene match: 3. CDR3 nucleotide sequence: TGTGCCAGCAGCTTAGTTGGGACAGGAGAAGCTTTCTTT. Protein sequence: CASSLVGTGEAFF.

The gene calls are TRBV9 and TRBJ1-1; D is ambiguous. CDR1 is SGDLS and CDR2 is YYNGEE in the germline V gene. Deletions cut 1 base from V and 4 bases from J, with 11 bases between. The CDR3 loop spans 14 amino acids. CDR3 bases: TGTGCCAGCAGCGTACTGGTCGAGGGCACTGAAGCTTTCTTT. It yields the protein CASSVLVEGTEAFF.

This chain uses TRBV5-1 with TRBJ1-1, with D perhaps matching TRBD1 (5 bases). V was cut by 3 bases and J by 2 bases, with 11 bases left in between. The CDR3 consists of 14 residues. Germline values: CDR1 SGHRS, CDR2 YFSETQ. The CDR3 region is CASSSGGVNTEAFF. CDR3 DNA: TGCGCCAGCAGCTCTGGGGGGGTCAACACTGAAGCTTTCTTT.

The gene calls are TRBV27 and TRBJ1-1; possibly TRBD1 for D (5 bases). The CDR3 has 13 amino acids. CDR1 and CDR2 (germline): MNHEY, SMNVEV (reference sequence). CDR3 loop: CASLGGSNTEAFF. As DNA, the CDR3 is TGTGCATCTCTCGGGGGTTCGAACACTGAAGCTTTCTTT.